The T cell receptor beta chain under discussion was sequenced for a study of OX40 agonist ivuxolimab in advanced cancers. Produced via immunoSEQ multiplex PCR; TCRdb's table is partial and in-frame only. This sample yields roughly 69,000 clones, of which roughly 81% are seen a single time; approximately 9.8% belongs to the top ten. Looked up from germline, CDR1 is MNHNY and CDR2 is SVGAGI (reference sequence). This CDR3 spans 14 amino acids. V was cut by 6 bases and J by 5 bases, with 11 bases left in between. The receptor's source is an adult with an advanced solid tumor such as melanoma, head and neck, liver or kidney cancer. Material: CD4+ or CD8+ T cells sorted from blood, obtained in a trial of the OX40 agonist ivuxolimab. The J gene is TRBJ1-6, the V gene TRBV6-6, with a tentative D call TRBD1 (6 bases). The CDR3 DNA reads as TGTGCCAGCAGCCGGGACACGGATAATTCACCCCTCCACTTT. It codes for CASSRDTDNSPLHF.